This TCR beta chain was identified during a study of regulatory T cells in long-lasting Graves disease. Documented time point: newly diagnosed GD, antithyroid drugs for less than 3 months. There was RNA extracted from PBMCs, and the TCR library was made from it. This clonotype was seen a handful of times. Its antigen is currently unknown. A junction boundary mismatches the germline segment, possibly from a read error. Study findings and constraints: The work looked only at peripheral blood and did not look at thyroid tissue.

Researchers made TCR beta libraries by using iRepertoire HTBI primers and running Arm-PCR on CDR3 regions. TCRdb redid the calling of the multiplex PCR reads with MiXCR, one entry per CDR3 protein. The sample consists of 390,000 or so distinct CDR3 sequences, around 11% of them appearing once. The CDR3 loop spans 11 amino acids. CDR1 is LNHNV, CDR2 YYDKDF, per germline (reference sequence). These data also featured in a second study, about T cells in Graves' hyperthyroidism and ophthalmopathy. That work adds: A model of 13 V-J pairs discriminated ophthalmopathy from stable hyperthyroidism.

The sequenced sample was peripheral blood mononuclear cells (PBMCs), obtained at new diagnosis, from a patient treated with antithyroid drugs. The TCR originated in a young woman with Graves disease. The gene calls are TRBV15 and TRBJ2-1; D gene unclear. The CDR3 region has the DNA TGTGCCACCAGCAGTTTCAATGAGCAGTCCTTC. It specifies CATSSFNEQSF.